The 21 T cell receptor beta chains reported below all come from one sample, sequenced in a study of metastatic and nonmetastatic thyroid tumors. All patients were untreated before thyroid surgery. Via MiXCR, TCRdb re-called the PCR reads. The sample contains tens of thousands of clones, about 20% of which appear only once. What was sequenced was blood. The source of these receptors is a female donor with papillary thyroid cancer or a benign thyroid nodule (not recorded which). Some clones in this sample may be carry-over from other donors' samples.

This chain uses TRBV6-4 with TRBJ2-6; possibly TRBD1 or TRBD2 for D (5 bases each). Trimming stripped 4 bases from V and 0 bases from J, with 7 bases between. The CDR3 sequence is 15 residues long. In germline, CDR1 is MRHNA, CDR2 SNTAGT. In DNA form, the CDR3 reads TGTGCCAGCAGTGCAGGGAGCTCTGGGGCCAACGTCCTGACTTTC. It encodes CASSAGSSGANVLTF.

The chain joins TRBV5-1 to TRBJ1-1; maybe TRBD1 (5 bases). V lost 0 bases, J lost 4 bases, and 10 bases lay in between. This CDR3 has 14 residues. CDR1 is SGHRS, CDR2 YFSETQ, per germline. The CDR3 bases are TGCGCCAGCAGCTTGGCCGGGGGGAGCACTGAAGCTTTCTTT. It specifies CASSLAGGSTEAFF.

Only a few counts were recorded for this clone. The rearrangement uses TRBV5-1 and TRBJ2-5, with a tentative D call TRBD2 (6 bases). Trimming took 5 bases from V and 1 from J, leaving 15 bases between them. Per the germline V gene, CDR1 is SGHRS and CDR2 is YFSETQ. The CDR3 extends over 15 amino acids. The CDR3 region has the DNA TGCGCCAGCAGAGTTTCGGCGGGATTCCAAGAGACCCAGTACTTC. Residues: CASRVSAGFQETQYF.

The chain carries TRBV20-1 and TRBJ2-6; the D call may be TRBD1 or TRBD2 (5 bases each). From germline, CDR1 is DFQATT and CDR2 SNEGSKA (reference sequence). V lost 1 base and J lost 2, with 6 bases in between. The CDR3 is 14 residues long. Here the CDR3 reads CSARVGAGANVLTF. CDR3 sequence (DNA): TGCAGTGCTAGAGTGGGGGCTGGGGCCAACGTCCTGACTTTC.

In the case of this clone: This may be a read error: a much more frequent sequence differs by one nucleotide. The sample holds other DNA sequences that translate to the same CDR3. The rearrangement joins TRBV9 to TRBJ1-2; no reliable D call. The CDR3 loop spans 16 amino acids. V shed 4 bases and J shed 2 bases, with 18 bases lying between them. CDR1 is SGDLS, CDR2 YYNGEE, per germline. The CDR3 sequence: CASSPVAGGTNYGYTF. For the CDR3, the DNA is TGTGCCAGCAGCCCAGTAGCTGGTGGTACCAACTATGGCTACACCTTC. The complete variable domain, with remaining parts taken from reference TRBV9 and TRBJ1-2, reads DSGVTQTPKHLITATGQRVTLRCSPRSGDLSVYWYQQSLDQGLQFLIQYYNGEERAKGNILERFSAQQFPDLHSELNLSSLELGDSALYFCASSPVAGGTNYGYTFGSGTRLTVV.

This clone was seen ten or more times. V gene TRBV24-1 combines with J gene TRBJ1-1, with a weak D call TRBD1 (6 bases). Trimming took off 0 bases at V and 4 bases at J, with 11 bases between the two ends. The CDR3 is made up of 15 amino acids. The germline V gene has CDR1 KGHDR and CDR2 SFDVKD. In nucleotides, the CDR3 is TGTGCCACCAGTGATTTGGGGGGAGGGGGCACTGAAGCTTTCTTT. Translation: CATSDLGGGGTEAFF.

This chain links TRBV5-1 with TRBJ2-2; D is ambiguous. The germline CDR1 and CDR2 sequences are SGHRS and YFSETQ. V was shortened by 3 bases and J by 6 bases, with 9 bases between the two germline ends. This CDR3 has 13 amino acids. The CDR3 DNA reads TGCGCCAGCAGCTACGAGTGTTCCGGGGAGCTGTTTTTT. Encoded protein: CASSYECSGELFF.

This clone was detected many times. The chain uses TRBV4-1 and TRBJ2-7, with a weak D call TRBD1 (6 bases). The V gene's germline CDR1 is MGHRA and CDR2 YSYEKL. CDR3 length equals 13 residues. Trimming took 3 bases from V and 1 from J, leaving 7 bases between them. DNA for the CDR3: TGCGCCAGCAGCCACGGACAGTCCTACGAGCAGTACTTC. Protein sequence: CASSHGQSYEQYF.

This clone was counted at least ten times. V gene TRBV12-5 combines with J gene TRBJ2-2; D not certain. Trimming took 1 base from V and 6 from J, leaving 3 bases between them. Germline CDR1 and CDR2: LGHNT and FRNRAP. The CDR3 length is 12 residues. The chain's CDR3 is CASGLASGELFF. The DNA for the CDR3 is TGTGCTAGTGGTTTGGCGTCCGGGGAGCTGTTTTTT.

At least ten counts were recorded for this clone. V usage is TRBV5-5 and J usage is TRBJ2-1, with TRBD1 matching over 7 bases. J was trimmed by 2 bases and V by 2 bases; bases with no gene match: 4. The CDR3 runs 15 residues. CDR1 is SGHKS, CDR2 YYEKEE, per germline (reference sequence). CDR3 protein: CASSFSTGAYNEQFF. DNA of the CDR3: TGTGCCAGCAGCTTTAGCACAGGGGCCTACAATGAGCAGTTCTTC.

This clone was observed many times. The chain carries TRBV11-1 and TRBJ2-7, with a possible D match to TRBD2 (5 bases). Germline V lookup: CDR1 SGHAT, CDR2 FQDESV (reference sequence). Trimming removed 4 bases from V and 3 bases from J, with 10 bases in between. The CDR3 is 13 amino acids. This chain's CDR3 is CASSSGLLYEQYF. The DNA for the CDR3 is TGTGCCAGCAGCTCCGGACTGCTCTACGAGCAGTACTTC.

This clone has only a few counts. The chain couples TRBV7-8 to TRBJ2-3; 7 bases are shared with TRBD1. Trimming cost V 7 bases and J 4 bases; bases outside gene matches: 2. The germline CDR1 and CDR2 sequences are SGHVS and FQNEAQ. The CDR3 totals 12 residues. CDR3 bases: TGTGCCAGCACTACAGGGGCAGATACGCAGTATTTT. Translation gives CASTTGADTQYF. Drawing the rest from reference TRBV7-8 and TRBJ2-3, the complete variable domain is GAGVSQSPRYKVAKRGQDVALRCDPISGHVSLFWYQQALGQGPEFLTYFQNEAQLDKSGLPSDRFFAERPEGSVSTLKIQRTQQEDSAVYLCASTTGADTQYFGPGTRLTVL.

The genes are TRBV10-3 and TRBJ2-7; D is uncertain. CDR3 length: 12 amino acids. Germline assignment: CDR1 ENHRY and CDR2 SYGVKD. The V gene lost 0 bases and the J gene lost 4 bases, with 4 bases spanning the gap. CDR3 coding DNA: TGTGCCATCAGTGAGTCGAGTTACGAGCAGTACTTC. Its protein product is CAISESSYEQYF.

The chain couples TRBV15 to TRBJ2-7; 11 nucleotides line up with TRBD1. The V and J ends lost 4 bases and 3 bases, in that order; junction bases with no gene match: 5. The CDR3 length is 15 residues. Germline V gene data show CDR1 as LNHNV and CDR2 as YYDKDF (reference sequence). CDR3: CATSIGTGGIYEQYF. In DNA, the CDR3 is TGTGCCACCAGCATAGGGACAGGGGGGATCTACGAGCAGTACTTC.

The chain uses TRBV7-2 and TRBJ2-1; TRBD2 matches 9 bases. The CDR3 spans 19 residues. Germline assignment: CDR1 SGHTA and CDR2 FQGNSA. V gave up 2 bases and J gave up 5 bases; unmatched junction bases: 16. The CDR3 sequence: CASSLWTLAGLILHNEQFF. The CDR3 region has the DNA TGTGCCAGCAGCTTATGGACGCTAGCGGGGTTAATTCTCCACAATGAGCAGTTCTTC.

This clone appeared many times. This chain connects TRBV4-1 to TRBJ2-2; D unresolved. The CDR3 runs 14 residues. Germline V gene sequence: CDR1 MGHRA, CDR2 YSYEKL. Trimming took off 2 bases at V and 3 bases at J, with 7 bases between the two ends. The CDR3 spells CASSQYGDTGELFF. The CDR3 coding sequence is TGCGCCAGCAGCCAATATGGGGACACCGGGGAGCTGTTTTTT.

There are many counts of this clone. The J gene is TRBJ2-5, the V gene TRBV12-5; weak D call: TRBD2 (5 bases). The CDR3 has 12 amino acids. V lost 6 bases and J lost 4, with 9 bases in between. CDR1 and CDR2 from the germline V gene are LGHNT and FRNRAP. DNA of the CDR3: TGTGCTAGTGGAACAGAGGGAGAGACCCAGTACTTC. It is translated as CASGTEGETQYF.

This rearrangement joins TRBV11-2 to TRBJ2-2; D remains ambiguous. There are 12 residues in the CDR3. The ends were cut back, 8 bases at V and 6 bases at J, with 10 bases in the middle. Germline CDR1 SGHAT, CDR2 FQNNGV. CDR3 DNA sequence: TGTGCCAGCTCTACTATGGCCGGGGAGCTGTTTTTT. As protein: CASSTMAGELFF.

This clone occurred once. V usage is TRBV20-1 and J usage is TRBJ2-6; tentatively, D is TRBD1 (7 bases). V gave up 6 bases and J gave up 0 bases, with 18 bases separating them. CDR3 size: 17 residues. CDR1 and CDR2 from the germline V gene are DFQATT and SNEGSKA (reference sequence). The CDR3 here is CSATQGGSSSGANVLTF. DNA of the CDR3: TGCAGTGCCACGCAGGGGGGTTCTAGCTCTGGGGCCAACGTCCTGACTTTC.

The V and J genes are TRBV10-3 and TRBJ2-1, with TRBD2 identical over 8 bases. V lost 4 bases, J lost 0 bases, and 11 bases stayed unmatched. The CDR3 contains 18 residues. CDR1 is ENHRY, CDR2 SYGVKD, per germline. DNA for the CDR3: TGTGCCATCAGTGCTCAGGGCGGCGGGGGGAGCTCCTACAATGAGCAGTTCTTC. Amino acids: CAISAQGGGGSSYNEQFF.

This clone was detected only a few times. The genes are TRBV24-1 and TRBJ2-1; the D is unclear. The CDR3 sequence is 13 residues long. Germline V gene data show CDR1 as KGHDR and CDR2 as SFDVKD. Trimming took 4 bases from V and 9 from J, leaving 12 bases between them. CDR3 bases: TGTGCCACCAGTGACCCGTTGCCGGGTGAGCAGTTCTTC. Its protein is CATSDPLPGEQFF.